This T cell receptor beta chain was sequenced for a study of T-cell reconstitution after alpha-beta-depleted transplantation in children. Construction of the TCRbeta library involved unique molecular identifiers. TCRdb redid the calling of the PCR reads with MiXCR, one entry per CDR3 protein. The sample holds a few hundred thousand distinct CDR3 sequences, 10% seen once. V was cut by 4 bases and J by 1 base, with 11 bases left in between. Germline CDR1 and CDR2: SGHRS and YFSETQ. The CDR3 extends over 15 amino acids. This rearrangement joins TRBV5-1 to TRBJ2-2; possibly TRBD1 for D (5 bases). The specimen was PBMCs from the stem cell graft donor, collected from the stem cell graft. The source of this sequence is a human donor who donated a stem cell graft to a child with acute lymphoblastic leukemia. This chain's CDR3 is CASSQLQGNTGELFF. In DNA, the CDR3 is TGCGCCAGCAGCCAACTTCAGGGGAACACCGGGGAGCTGTTTTTT.